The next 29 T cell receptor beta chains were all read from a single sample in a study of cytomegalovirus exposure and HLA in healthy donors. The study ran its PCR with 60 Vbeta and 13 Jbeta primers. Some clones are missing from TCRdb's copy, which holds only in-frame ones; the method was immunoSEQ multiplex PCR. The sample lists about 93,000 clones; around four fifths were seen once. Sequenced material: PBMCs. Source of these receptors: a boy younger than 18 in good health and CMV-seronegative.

The CDR3: CASSSGTGGRDQPQHF. The CDR3 region has the DNA TGTGCCAGCAGTTCCGGGACAGGGGGCCGCGATCAGCCCCAGCATTTT. J is TRBJ1-5 and V is TRBV2, with 12 positions matching TRBD1. Per the germline V gene, CDR1 is SNHLY and CDR2 is FYNNEI. The CDR3 totals 16 residues. Trimming at V came to 5 bases and at J to 5 bases, leaving 7 bases not matched to a gene. The full variable domain, completed using reference TRBV2 and TRBJ1-5, is EPEVTQTPSHQVTQMGQEVILRCVPISNHLYFYWYRQILGQKVEFLVSFYNNEISEKSEIFDDQFSVERPDGSNFTLKIRSTKLEDSAMYFCASSSGTGGRDQPQHFGDGTRLSIL.

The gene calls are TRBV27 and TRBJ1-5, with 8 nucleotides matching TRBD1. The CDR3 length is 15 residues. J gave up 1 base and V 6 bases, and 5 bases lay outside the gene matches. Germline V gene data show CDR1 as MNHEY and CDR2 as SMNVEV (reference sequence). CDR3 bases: TGTGCCAGCAGATCGGACAGGGCCAGCAATCAGCCCCAGCATTTT. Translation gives CASRSDRASNQPQHF.

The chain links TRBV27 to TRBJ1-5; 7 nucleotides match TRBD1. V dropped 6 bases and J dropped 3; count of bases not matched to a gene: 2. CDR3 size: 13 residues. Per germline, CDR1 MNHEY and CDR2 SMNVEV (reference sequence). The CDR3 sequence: CASSEGANQPQHF. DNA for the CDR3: TGTGCCAGCAGCGAGGGGGCCAATCAGCCCCAGCATTTT.

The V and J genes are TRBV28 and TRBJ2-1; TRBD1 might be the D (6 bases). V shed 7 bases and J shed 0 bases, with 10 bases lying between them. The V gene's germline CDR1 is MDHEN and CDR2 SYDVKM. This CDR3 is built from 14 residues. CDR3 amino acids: CASIGGSSYNEQFF. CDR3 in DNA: TGTGCCAGCATTGGGGGCAGCTCCTACAATGAGCAGTTCTTC.

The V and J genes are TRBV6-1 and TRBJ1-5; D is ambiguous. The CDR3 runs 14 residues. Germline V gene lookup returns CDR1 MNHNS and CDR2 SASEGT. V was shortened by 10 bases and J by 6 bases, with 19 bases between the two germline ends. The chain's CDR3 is CAIEEGRGGQPQHF. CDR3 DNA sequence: TGTGCCATCGAAGAAGGGCGGGGAGGTCAGCCCCAGCATTTT.

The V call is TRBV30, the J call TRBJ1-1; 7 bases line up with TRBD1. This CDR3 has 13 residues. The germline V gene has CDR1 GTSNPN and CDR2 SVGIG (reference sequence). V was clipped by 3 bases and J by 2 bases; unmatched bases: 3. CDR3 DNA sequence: TGTGCCTGGAGCGGACAGGTTAACACTGAAGCTTTCTTT. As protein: CAWSGQVNTEAFF.

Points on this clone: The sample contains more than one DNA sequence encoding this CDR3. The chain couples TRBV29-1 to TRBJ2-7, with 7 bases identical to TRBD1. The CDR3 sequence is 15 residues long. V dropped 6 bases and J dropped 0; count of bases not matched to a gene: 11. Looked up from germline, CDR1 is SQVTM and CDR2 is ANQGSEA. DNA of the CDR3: TGCAGCGTCGAGTCTTACCGGGACAGCTCCTACGAGCAGTACTTC. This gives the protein CSVESYRDSSYEQYF.

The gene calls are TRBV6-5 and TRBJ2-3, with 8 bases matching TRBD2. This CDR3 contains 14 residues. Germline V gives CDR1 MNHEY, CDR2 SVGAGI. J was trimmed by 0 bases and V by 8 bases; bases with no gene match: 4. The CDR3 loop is CASGASGSTDTQYF. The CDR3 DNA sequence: TGTGCCAGCGGGGCTAGCGGGAGCACAGATACGCAGTATTTT.

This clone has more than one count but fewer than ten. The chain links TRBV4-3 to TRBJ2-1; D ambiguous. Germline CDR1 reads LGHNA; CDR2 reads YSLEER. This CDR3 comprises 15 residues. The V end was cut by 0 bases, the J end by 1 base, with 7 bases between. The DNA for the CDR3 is TGCGCCAGCAGCCAAGATCGACTTTCCTACAATGAGCAGTTCTTC. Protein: CASSQDRLSYNEQFF.

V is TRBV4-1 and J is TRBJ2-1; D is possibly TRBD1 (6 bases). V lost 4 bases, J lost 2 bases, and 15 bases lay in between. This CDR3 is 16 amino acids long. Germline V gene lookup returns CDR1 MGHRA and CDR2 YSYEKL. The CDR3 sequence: CASSPSQGTPYNEQFF. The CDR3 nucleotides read TGCGCCAGCAGCCCCAGTCAGGGGACGCCCTACAATGAGCAGTTCTTC.

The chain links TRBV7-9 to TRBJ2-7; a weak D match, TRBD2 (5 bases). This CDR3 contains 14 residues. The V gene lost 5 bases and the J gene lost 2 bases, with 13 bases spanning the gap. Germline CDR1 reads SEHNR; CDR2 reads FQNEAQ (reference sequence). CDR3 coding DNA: TGTGCCAGCAGCCCGAGAGGGAACACCTACGAGCAGTACTTC. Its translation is CASSPRGNTYEQYF.

CDR3 amino acids: CSAFHGTEAFF. In DNA, the CDR3 is TGCAGTGCTTTTCACGGCACTGAAGCTTTCTTT. This chain connects TRBV20-1 to TRBJ1-1, with D hard to call. The CDR3 totals 11 residues. With 5 bases removed from V and 4 bases from J, the gap between germline ends came to 8 bases. Per the germline V gene, CDR1 is DFQATT and CDR2 is SNEGSKA (reference sequence).

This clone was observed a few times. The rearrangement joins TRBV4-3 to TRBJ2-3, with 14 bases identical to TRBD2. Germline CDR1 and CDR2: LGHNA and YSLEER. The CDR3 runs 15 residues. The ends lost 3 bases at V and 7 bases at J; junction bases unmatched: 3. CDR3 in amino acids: CASSHGLAGGNTQYF. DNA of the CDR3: TGCGCCAGCAGCCACGGACTAGCGGGGGGAAATACGCAGTATTTT.

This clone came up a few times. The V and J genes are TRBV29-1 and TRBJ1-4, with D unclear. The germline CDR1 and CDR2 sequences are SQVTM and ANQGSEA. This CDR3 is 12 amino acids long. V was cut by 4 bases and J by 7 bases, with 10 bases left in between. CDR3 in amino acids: CSVAFLGEKLFF. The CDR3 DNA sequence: TGCAGCGTTGCTTTCCTAGGTGAAAAACTGTTTTTT.

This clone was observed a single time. The CDR3 nucleotides are TGTGCCTGGGGGAAGACCGGGACATCGGGCCATAGCAATCAGCCCCAGCATTTT. It encodes CAWGKTGTSGHSNQPQHF. V usage is TRBV30 and J usage is TRBJ1-5; TRBD1 might be the D (6 bases). The length of the CDR3 is 18 residues. V was pared by 5 bases and J by 0 bases, with 23 bases between. Per germline, CDR1 GTSNPN and CDR2 SVGIG (reference sequence).

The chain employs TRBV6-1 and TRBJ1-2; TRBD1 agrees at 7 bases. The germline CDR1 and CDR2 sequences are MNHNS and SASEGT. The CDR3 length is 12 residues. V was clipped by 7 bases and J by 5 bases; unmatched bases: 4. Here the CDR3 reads CASTLTGYGYTF. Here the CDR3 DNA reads TGTGCCAGCACGCTGACAGGGTATGGCTACACCTTC.

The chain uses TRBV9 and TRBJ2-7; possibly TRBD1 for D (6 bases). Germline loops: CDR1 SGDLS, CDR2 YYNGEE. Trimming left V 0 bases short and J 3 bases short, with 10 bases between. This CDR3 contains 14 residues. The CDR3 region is CASSVATGNYEQYF. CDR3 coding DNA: TGTGCCAGCAGCGTAGCTACAGGGAACTACGAGCAGTACTTC.

The CDR3 DNA reads TGTGCCAGCAGCTTAGAAGGTAGCAGGGTCCATGGCTACACCTTC. Encoded protein: CASSLEGSRVHGYTF. This chain connects TRBV7-2 to TRBJ1-2; a weak D match, TRBD1 (5 bases). The CDR3 has 15 amino acids. Germline V CDR1 and CDR2: SGHTA, FQGNSA. Trimming pared 1 base from V and 6 bases from J, leaving 15 bases between.

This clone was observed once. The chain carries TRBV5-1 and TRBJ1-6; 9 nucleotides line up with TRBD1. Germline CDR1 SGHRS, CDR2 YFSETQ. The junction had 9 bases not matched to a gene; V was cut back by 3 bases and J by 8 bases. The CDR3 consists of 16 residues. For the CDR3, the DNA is TGCGCCAGCAGCTGGGGGTCCCGGGACAGGGATTCACCCCTCCACTTT. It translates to CASSWGSRDRDSPLHF.

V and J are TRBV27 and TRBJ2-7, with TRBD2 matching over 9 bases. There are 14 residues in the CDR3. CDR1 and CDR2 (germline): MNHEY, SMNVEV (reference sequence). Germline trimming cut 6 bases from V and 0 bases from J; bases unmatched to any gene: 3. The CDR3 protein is CASRLAGISYEQYF. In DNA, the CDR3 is TGTGCCAGCAGGCTAGCGGGGATCTCCTACGAGCAGTACTTC.

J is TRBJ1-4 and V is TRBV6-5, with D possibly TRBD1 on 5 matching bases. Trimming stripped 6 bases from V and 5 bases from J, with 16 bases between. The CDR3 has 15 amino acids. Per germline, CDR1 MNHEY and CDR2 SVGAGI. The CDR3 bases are TGTGCCAGCAGAAACGGTCCAGGGTCCAATGAAAAACTGTTTTTT. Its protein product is CASRNGPGSNEKLFF.

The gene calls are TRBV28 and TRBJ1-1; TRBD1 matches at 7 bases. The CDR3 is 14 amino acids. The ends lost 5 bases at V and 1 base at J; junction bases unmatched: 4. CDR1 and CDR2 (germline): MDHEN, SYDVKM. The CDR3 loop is CASSPWTGNTEAFF. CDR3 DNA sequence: TGTGCCAGCAGTCCCTGGACAGGGAACACTGAAGCTTTCTTT.

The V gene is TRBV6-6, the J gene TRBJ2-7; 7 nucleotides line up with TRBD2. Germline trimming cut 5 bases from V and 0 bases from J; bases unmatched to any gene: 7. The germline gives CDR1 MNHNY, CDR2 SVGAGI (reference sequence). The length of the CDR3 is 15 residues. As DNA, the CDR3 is TGTGCCAGCAGTGGGAGGGACGGCACCTCCTACGAGCAGTACTTC. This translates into CASSGRDGTSYEQYF.

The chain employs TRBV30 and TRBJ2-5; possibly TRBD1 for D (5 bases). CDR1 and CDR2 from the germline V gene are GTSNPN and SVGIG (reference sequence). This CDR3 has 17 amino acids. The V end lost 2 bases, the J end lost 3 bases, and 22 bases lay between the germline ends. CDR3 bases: TGTGCCTGGAGTCCTGGCACGACAGCGCGGCCAGAAGAGACCCAGTACTTC. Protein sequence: CAWSPGTTARPEETQYF.

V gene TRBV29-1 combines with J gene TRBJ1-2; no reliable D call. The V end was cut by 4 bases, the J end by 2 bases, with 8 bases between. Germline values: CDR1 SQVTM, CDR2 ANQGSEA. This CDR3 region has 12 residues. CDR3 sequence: CSVASVNYGYTF. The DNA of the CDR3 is TGCAGCGTTGCTTCGGTGAACTATGGCTACACCTTC.

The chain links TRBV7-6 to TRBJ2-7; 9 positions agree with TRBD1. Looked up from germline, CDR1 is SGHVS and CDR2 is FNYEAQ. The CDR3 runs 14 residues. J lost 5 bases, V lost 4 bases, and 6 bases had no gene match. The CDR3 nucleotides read TGTGCCAGCAGCTCAGGACAGGGGAGCGACGAGCAGTACTTC. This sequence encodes CASSSGQGSDEQYF.

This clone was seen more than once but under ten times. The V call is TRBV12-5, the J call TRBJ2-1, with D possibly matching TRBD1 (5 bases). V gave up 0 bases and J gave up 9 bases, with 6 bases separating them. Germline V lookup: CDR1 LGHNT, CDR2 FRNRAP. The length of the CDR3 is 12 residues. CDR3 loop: CASGLVGAEQFF. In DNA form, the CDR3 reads TGTGCTAGTGGTTTGGTAGGGGCTGAGCAGTTCTTC.

The CDR3 region is CSGQTNYGYTF. CDR3 in DNA: TGCTCAGGACAGACTAACTATGGCTACACCTTC. The J gene is TRBJ1-2, the V gene TRBV29-1; D is possibly TRBD1 (6 bases). Germline CDR1 SQVTM, CDR2 ANQGSEA. The CDR3 runs to 11 residues. Looking up the rest from reference TRBV29-1 and TRBJ1-2 gives the full variable domain: SAVISQKPSRDICQRGTSLTIQCQVDSQVTMMFWYRQQPGQSLTLIATANQGSEATYESGFVIDKFPISRPNLTFSTLTVSNMSPEDSSIYLCSGQTNYGYTFGSGTRLTVV.

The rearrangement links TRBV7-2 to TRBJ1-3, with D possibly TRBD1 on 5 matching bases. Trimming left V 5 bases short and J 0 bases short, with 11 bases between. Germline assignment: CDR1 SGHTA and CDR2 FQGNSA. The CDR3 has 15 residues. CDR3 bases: TGTGCCAGCAGCCGAACAGGAATCTCTGGAAACACCATATATTTT. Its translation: CASSRTGISGNTIYF.